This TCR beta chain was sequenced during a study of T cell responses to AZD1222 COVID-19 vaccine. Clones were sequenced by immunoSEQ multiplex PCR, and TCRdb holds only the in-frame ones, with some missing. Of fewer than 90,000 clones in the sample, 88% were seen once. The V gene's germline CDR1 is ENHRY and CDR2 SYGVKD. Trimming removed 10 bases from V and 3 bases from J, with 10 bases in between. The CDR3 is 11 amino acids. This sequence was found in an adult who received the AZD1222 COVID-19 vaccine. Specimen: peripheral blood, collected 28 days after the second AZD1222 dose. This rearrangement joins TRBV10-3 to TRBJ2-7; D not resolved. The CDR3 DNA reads TGTGCCACCTATGATCTCTACGAGCAGTACTTC. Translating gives CATYDLYEQYF.